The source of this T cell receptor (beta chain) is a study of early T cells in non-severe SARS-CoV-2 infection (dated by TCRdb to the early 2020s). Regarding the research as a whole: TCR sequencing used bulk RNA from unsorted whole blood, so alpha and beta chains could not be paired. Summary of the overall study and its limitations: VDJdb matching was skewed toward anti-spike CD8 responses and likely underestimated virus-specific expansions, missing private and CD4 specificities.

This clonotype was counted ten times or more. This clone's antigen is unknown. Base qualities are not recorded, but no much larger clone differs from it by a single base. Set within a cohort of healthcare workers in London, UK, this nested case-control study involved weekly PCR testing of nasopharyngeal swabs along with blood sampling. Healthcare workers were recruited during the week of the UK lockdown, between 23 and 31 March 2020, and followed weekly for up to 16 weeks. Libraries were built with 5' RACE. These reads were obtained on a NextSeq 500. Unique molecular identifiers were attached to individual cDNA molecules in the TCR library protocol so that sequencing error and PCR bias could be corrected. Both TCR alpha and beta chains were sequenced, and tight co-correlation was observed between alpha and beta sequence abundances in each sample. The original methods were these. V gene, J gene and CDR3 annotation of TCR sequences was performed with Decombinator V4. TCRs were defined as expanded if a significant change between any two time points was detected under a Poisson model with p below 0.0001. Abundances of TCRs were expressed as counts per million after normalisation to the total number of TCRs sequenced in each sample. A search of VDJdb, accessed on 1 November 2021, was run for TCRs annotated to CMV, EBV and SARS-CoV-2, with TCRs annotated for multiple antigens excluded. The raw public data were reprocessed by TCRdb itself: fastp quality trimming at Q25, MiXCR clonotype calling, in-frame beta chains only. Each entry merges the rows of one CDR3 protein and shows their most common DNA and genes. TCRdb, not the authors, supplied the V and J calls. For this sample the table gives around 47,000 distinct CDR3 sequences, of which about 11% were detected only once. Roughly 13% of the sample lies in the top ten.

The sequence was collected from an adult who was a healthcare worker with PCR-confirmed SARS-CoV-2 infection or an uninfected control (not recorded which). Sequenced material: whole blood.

Here the CDR3 is given as CASSEASGGPNSPLHF. Read as DNA, the sequence is TGTGCCAGCAGTGAAGCGAGCGGGGGACCAAATTCACCCCTCCACTTT. The rearrangement combines TRBV6-1 with TRBJ1-6, and the D gene may be TRBD1, 5 bases matching. The CDR3 sequence holds 16 residues, the cysteine and phenylalanine included. The read is trimmed to its CDR3 DNA, 48 bases read in frame from base 1. The junction shows trimming of 0 bases on V and 7 bases on J, plus 13 bases between the germline ends. CDR1 and CDR2 (MNHNS, SASEGT) derive from the germline V gene.